This T cell receptor beta chain was profiled in a study of shared clonotypes between healthy human individuals. Study-wide results and caveats: Generally, naive subsets (rather than memory subsets) showed larger estimated richness. Researchers sampled blood only, noting tissue repertoires likely differ.

The ends lost 3 bases at V and 3 bases at J; junction bases unmatched: 7. This CDR3 contains 15 residues. Germline V gene lookup returns CDR1 KGHSH and CDR2 LQKENI. CD8 cells classed as naive were CD45RO-negative and positively selected for CCR7, excluding terminally differentiated effector memory CD45RA+ cells. As for this clone: Its cognate antigen is unknown.

The data were produced by immunoSEQ multiplex PCR, yet TCRdb's version contains in-frame clones alone and is incomplete. The profile covers some 740,000 clones, with about 91% appearing a single time and 24% taken by the ten largest. The source material was naive CD8+ T cells sorted from blood. This receptor was obtained from a man aged 30 to 39 in good health. J is TRBJ2-7 and V is TRBV18, with 8 bases lining up with TRBD1. CDR3 DNA sequence: TGTGCCAGCTCACCTCCTGGACAGGGTCTCTACGAGCAGTACTTC. It specifies CASSPPGQGLYEQYF.